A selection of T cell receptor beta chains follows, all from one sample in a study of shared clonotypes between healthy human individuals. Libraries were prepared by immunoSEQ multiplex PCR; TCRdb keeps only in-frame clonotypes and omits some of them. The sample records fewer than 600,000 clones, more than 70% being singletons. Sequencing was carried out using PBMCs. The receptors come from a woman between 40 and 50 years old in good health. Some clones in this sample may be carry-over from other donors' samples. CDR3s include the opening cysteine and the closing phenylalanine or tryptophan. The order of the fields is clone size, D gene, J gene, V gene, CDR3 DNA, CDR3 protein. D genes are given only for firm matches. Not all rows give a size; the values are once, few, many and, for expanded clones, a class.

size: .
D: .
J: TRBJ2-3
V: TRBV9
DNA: TGTGCCAGCAGCGTAGACGGGAGATTACGCACAGATACGCAGTATTTT
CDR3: CASSVDGRLRTDTQYF

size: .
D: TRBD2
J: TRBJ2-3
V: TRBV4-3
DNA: TGCGCCAGCAGCCACACTAGCGGGGACGCAGATACGCAGTATTTT
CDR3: CASSHTSGDADTQYF

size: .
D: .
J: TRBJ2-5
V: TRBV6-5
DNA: TGTGCCAGCAGTTACTTTGAGACCCAGTACTTC
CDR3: CASSYFETQYF

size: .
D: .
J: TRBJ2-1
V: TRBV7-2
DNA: TGTGCCAGCAGCTTAGCGAGAACGGGAGAGTACAATGAGCAGTTCTTC
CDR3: CASSLARTGEYNEQFF

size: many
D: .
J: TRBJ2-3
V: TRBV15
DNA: TGTGCCACCAGCAGAGGGCTAGCAGATACGCAGTATTTT
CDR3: CATSRGLADTQYF

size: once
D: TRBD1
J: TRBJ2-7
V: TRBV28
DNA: TGTGCCAGCAGTGGGACAGTTAGTCTCTACGAGCAGTACTTC
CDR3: CASSGTVSLYEQYF

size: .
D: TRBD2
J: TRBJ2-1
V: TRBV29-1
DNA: TGCAGCGTTGCAACCCTAGCGGGGTCCAATGAGCAGTTCTTC
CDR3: CSVATLAGSNEQFF

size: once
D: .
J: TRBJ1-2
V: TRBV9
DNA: TGTGCCAGCAGCGTAGGGACAGAGGATCTCTATGGCTACACCTTC
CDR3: CASSVGTEDLYGYTF

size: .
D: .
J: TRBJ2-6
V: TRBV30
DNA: TGTGCCTGGAGTGGTATATTCGGGCAGTCTGGGGCCAACGTCCTGACTTTC
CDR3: CAWSGIFGQSGANVLTF

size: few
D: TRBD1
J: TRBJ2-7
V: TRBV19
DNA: TGTGCCAGTACCAGGGGACAGGGAGCGGATCCGCCGTACTTC
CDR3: CASTRGQGADPPYF

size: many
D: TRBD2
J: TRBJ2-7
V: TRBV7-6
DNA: TGTGCCAGCAGCTTTCTAGCGGGAGAGCTGGTAGAGCAGTACTTC
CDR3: CASSFLAGELVEQYF

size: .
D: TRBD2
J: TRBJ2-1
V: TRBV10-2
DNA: TGCGCCAGCAGCTCTAGCGGGAGTGACAATGAGCAGTTCTTC
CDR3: CASSSSGSDNEQFF

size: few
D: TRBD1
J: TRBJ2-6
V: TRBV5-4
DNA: TGTGCCAGCAGCTCGGGACAGGGGCTCGCGGGGGCCAACGTCCTGACTTTC
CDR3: CASSSGQGLAGANVLTF

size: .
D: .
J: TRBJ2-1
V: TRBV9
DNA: TGTGCCAGCAGCGTAGGGGTAGTCCACAATAAGCAGTTCTTC
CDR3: CASSVGVVHNKQFF

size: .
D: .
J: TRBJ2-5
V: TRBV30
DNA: TGTGCCTGGACTGGTAGGCACAGGGAGACCCAGTACTTC
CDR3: CAWTGRHRETQYF

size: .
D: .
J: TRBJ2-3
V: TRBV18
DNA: TGTGCCAGCTCACCCCTTAGCACAGATACGCAGTATTTT
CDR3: CASSPLSTDTQYF

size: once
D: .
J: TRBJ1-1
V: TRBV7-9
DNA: TGTGCCAGCAGCTCCCCGGGGGGTGACACTGAAGCTTTCTTT
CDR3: CASSSPGGDTEAFF

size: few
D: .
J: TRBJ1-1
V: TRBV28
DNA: TGTGCCAGCAGCTCTCAGGGGAAGAACACTGAAGCTTTCTTT
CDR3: CASSSQGKNTEAFF

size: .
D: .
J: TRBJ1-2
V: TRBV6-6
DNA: TGTGCCAGCAGGAAAGGTTATGGCTACACCTTC
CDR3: CASRKGYGYTF

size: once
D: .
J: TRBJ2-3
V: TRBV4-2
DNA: TGTGCCAGCAGCCAAGAAGGGCGGGTGGATACGCAGTATTTT
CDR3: CASSQEGRVDTQYF

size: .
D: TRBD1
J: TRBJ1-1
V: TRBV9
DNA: TGTGCCAGCAGCGTAGAACCCCAGGGGGCGGATGGGAACACTGAAGCTTTCTTT
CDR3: CASSVEPQGADGNTEAFF